Included here is one TCR beta chain sequence, with context. This CDR3 has 15 amino acids. V trimming: 8 bases; J trimming: 7 bases; junction bases outside the gene matches: 16. Germline V gives CDR1 GTSNPN, CDR2 SVGIG (reference sequence). Using immunoSEQ multiplex PCR, the repertoire was profiled, and TCRdb retains in-frame clones only, with some absent. The repertoire consists of under 300,000 clones, with approximately 76% occurring once and the leading ten covering around 5.3%. This sample is drawn from a study of cytotoxic CD8 clonotypes in ibrutinib-treated CLL. Sequenced here: PBMCs, sampled at disease progression, from a patient treated with ibrutinib. The clonotype was recovered from a human donor with chronic lymphocytic leukemia. The chain is built from TRBV30 and TRBJ1-4, with 7 bases identical to TRBD1. CDR3 DNA: TGTGCCAAATGCTACAGGGGCCGTGGGGGTGAAAAACTGTTTTTT. Residues: CAKCYRGRGGEKLFF.